The T cell receptor beta chain described here comes from a study of T cell repertoires in cytomegalovirus infection. Background on the study: Through public TCR beta signatures, both CMV infection and matching HLA type were indicated. Broader study findings: CMV carriers having the relevant HLA were flagged by cumulative public TCR beta family frequency. CMV-specific TCR beta clonotypes restricted by HLA-C dominated the ex vivo response.

TCRdb called the reads again in MiXCR, with one record for every CDR3 protein. The sample records approximately 110,000 distinct CDR3 sequences, over 9.5% being singletons. Germline V gene data show CDR1 as DFQATT and CDR2 as SNEGSKA (reference sequence). The CDR3 length is 16 residues. The V segment lost 1 base and the J segment 8 bases; nucleotides outside the gene matches: 16. Remarks on this clonotype: The antigen remains undetermined.

The sequenced material came from PBMCs, sequenced either directly or after in vitro stimulation (not recorded which). The origin of this receptor is a human donor in good health (CMV status not recorded). Some clones in this sample may be carry-over from other donors' samples. The chain employs TRBV20-1 and TRBJ1-2, with 7 bases matching TRBD1. CDR3 sequence (DNA): TGCAGTGCTAGAGGACAGGGTATTAGTATGAGGTCGGGCTACACCTTC. This sequence encodes CSARGQGISMRSGYTF.